Detailed here is one T cell receptor (beta chain). The antigen remains undetermined. Generated by immunoSEQ multiplex PCR, the TCRdb table keeps only in-frame clones and is missing some. This sample has just under 80,000 clones, with more than 75% found just once. CDR1 and CDR2 from the germline V gene are MDHEN and SYDVKM. The CDR3 totals 12 residues. V was clipped by 2 bases and J by 7 bases, with 8 bases between them. The data were obtained in a study of T cells in localized non-small cell lung cancer. Study results and limitations: Among the tissues sampled, uninvolved adjacent lung had the highest T cell clonality, above tumor. The study linked higher blood T cell density to longer overall survival.

The clonotype comes from a female donor older than 55 with stage I lung adenocarcinoma. This specimen was peripheral blood, taken before any cancer treatment. The genes are TRBV28 and TRBJ1-2, with D perhaps TRBD1 (5 bases). CDR3: CASSLVGGGYTF. The CDR3 DNA reads as TGTGCCAGCAGTTTAGTCGGGGGTGGCTACACCTTC.